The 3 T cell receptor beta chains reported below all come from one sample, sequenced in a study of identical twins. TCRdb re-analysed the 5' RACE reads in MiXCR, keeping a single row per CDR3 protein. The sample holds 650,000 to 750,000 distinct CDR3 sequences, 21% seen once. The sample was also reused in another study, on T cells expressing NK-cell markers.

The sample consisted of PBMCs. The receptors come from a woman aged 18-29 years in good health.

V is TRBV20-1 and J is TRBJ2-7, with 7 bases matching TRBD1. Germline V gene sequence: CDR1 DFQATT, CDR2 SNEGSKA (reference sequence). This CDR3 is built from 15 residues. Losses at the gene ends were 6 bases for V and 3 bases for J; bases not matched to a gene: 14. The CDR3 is CSAQNPLAGGYEQYF. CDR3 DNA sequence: TGCAGTGCCCAAAACCCCCTCGCAGGGGGCTACGAGCAGTACTTC.

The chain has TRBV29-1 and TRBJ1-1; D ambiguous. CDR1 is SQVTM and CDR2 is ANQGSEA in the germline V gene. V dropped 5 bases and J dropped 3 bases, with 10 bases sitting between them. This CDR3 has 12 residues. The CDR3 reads CSVTLWDTEAFF. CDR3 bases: TGCAGCGTTACGCTTTGGGACACTGAAGCTTTCTTT.

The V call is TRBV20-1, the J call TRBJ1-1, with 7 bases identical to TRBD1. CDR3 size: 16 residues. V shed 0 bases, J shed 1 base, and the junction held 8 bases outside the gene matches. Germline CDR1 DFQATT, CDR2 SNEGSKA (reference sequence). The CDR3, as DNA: TGCAGTGCTAGAGATTGGAGGGGGCCTGGGAACACTGAAGCTTTCTTT. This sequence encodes CSARDWRGPGNTEAFF.